The TCR beta chain under discussion was sequenced for a study of low-dose radiotherapy and immunotherapy resistance in tumors. The study gave donors nivolumab, ipilimumab, aspirin, low-dose cyclophosphamide and low-dose radiotherapy. TRAV- and TRBV-specific primers primed first-strand cDNA, covering alpha and beta chains. The PCR that amplified TCRs ran for 20 cycles, relying on a constant-region primer and a V-primer adapter. Isolated mRNA underwent amplification by in vitro transcription. Using its own MiXCR run on the reads, TCRdb lists one record per CDR3 protein. The sample records thousands of distinct CDR3 sequences, 55% to 75% being singletons. In germline, CDR1 is SEHNR, CDR2 FQNEAQ (reference sequence). The CDR3 has 13 amino acids. Trimming removed 7 bases at V and 5 bases at J, with 13 bases between.

This chain joins TRBV7-9 and TRBJ2-3; D is uncertain. This TCR came from a human donor with advanced metastatic prostate, ovarian, gallbladder or colorectal cancer (not recorded which). This table probably holds off-target reads from a library built for another chain. CDR3 in amino acids: CASTRLGVDTQYF. Written as DNA, the CDR3 is TGTGCCAGCACTCGATTAGGAGTAGATACGCAGTATTTT.